Listed here is a single TCR beta chain. The antigen is undetermined. Amplification of TCR alpha and beta CDR3 regions from RNA used iRepertoire nested multiplex PCR. One entry per CDR3 protein, called by TCRdb with MiXCR from the multiplex PCR reads. Of about 180,000 distinct CDR3 sequences detected, more than 35% appear once; the ten largest clones hold 5.2%. These data originate in a study of glioma-infiltrating T cells. Study observations and caveats: Very few CDR3 sequences were shared between tissue and blood.

The CDR3 loop spans 15 amino acids. V lost 5 bases to trimming and J lost 0 bases, with 13 bases between them. V and J are TRBV12-3 or TRBV12-4 and TRBJ1-1; weak D call: TRBD1 (6 bases). What was sequenced was glioma tissue, nonneoplastic brain tissue, or PBMCs (not recorded which). This clonotype was sampled from a human donor with low-grade glioma or glioblastoma, undergoing nonglioma brain surgery, or in good health (not recorded which). CDR3 residues: CASSKPGAMNTEAFF. The CDR3 nucleotides are TGTGCCAGCAGTAAACCAGGGGCCATGAACACTGAAGCTTTCTTT.